Detailed here is one TCR beta chain. Its antigen is undetermined. The data belong to a study of cytomegalovirus exposure and HLA in healthy donors. Regarding donors, all were healthy bone marrow donors. Overall study findings and caveats: A later analysis found that most CMV-associated TCR beta chains appeared HLA-restricted. Indistinguishable V segments such as TRBV6-2 and TRBV6-3 were excluded.

V dropped 4 bases and J dropped 4; count of bases not matched to a gene: 7. The length of the CDR3 is 15 residues. CDR1 and CDR2 from the germline V gene are SGDLS and YYNGEE. Primers for the PCR totalled 60 Vbeta and 13 Jbeta. Repertoires were generated with immunoSEQ multiplex PCR, while TCRdb's copy carries only in-frame clones and drops some. The table shows 90,000 to 150,000 clones, with 75% occurring only once. The sequencing input was PBMCs. The source of this sequence is a woman aged 35 to 49 in good health and CMV-seropositive. The chain links TRBV9 to TRBJ2-7; the match to TRBD2 covers 11 bases. This CDR3 reads CASSPNLAGGYEQYF. CDR3 DNA: TGTGCCAGCAGCCCTAACCTAGCGGGAGGTTACGAGCAGTACTTC.